The rows below give T cell receptor beta chains drawn from one sample of a study of blood T cell repertoires in COVID-19. Libraries were prepared by immunoSEQ multiplex PCR; TCRdb keeps only in-frame clonotypes and omits some of them. The sample holds 65,000 to 95,000 clones, over 70% seen once. Sequencing was done on a sample of peripheral blood. All receptors derive from a human donor in a cohort sampled during active COVID-19. The conserved cysteine and the conserved F or W are not part of the CDR3 here.

>TRBV5-1|TRBJ2-2
ASRTSGNTGELF
>TRBV5-8|TRBJ1-4
ASSPGDLTTNEKLF
>TRBV3-1/TRBV3-2|TRBJ2-1
ASSQDTGGAYNEQF
>TRBV11-2|TRBJ2-5
ASSFGPETQY
>TRBV3-1/TRBV3-2|TRBJ1-1
ASSQGAGFIMDTEAF
>TRBV9|TRBJ1-1
ASSVVDKGEGWDPAF
>TRBV6-5|TRBJ1-5
ASSYDRGNQPQH
>TRBV11-2|TRBJ2-7
ASSLEAPSGGPLSYEQY
>TRBV27|TRBJ1-6
ASSLLVQASSYNSPLH
>TRBV7-9|TRBJ2-1
ASSSGTSGVYNEQF
>TRBV23-1|TRBJ2-4
ASSPPGTQGRAANIQY
>TRBV29-1|TRBJ2-6
SVDLSGANVLT
>TRBV9|TRBJ2-1
ASSVRENEQF
>TRBV7-3|TRBJ2-1
ASSSTGGPLNEQF
>TRBV6-1|TRBJ1-5
ASSEVTGRRQPQH
>TRBV27|TRBJ2-2
ASSPGQGKLF
>TRBV7-6|TRBJ2-3
ASSLVRGAGTDTQY
>TRBV5-6|TRBJ1-5
ASSSDRYNQPQH
>TRBV15|TRBJ2-5
ATSRAPTGKETQY
>TRBV9|TRBJ2-7
ASSPSNTYEQY
>TRBV6-1|TRBJ2-2
ASSGPRTGTNTGELF
>TRBV7-8|TRBJ2-7
ASSLARQSYEQY
>TRBV12-3/TRBV12-4|TRBJ1-2
ASSPGTVGT
>TRBV11-3|TRBJ2-1
ASSFTAGAEQF
>TRBV7-6|TRBJ2-1
ASSLGLAGNEQF
>TRBV12-5|TRBJ1-1
ASAPRRGLTEAF
>TRBV14|TRBJ2-3
ASSQMGMQGVGTDTQY
>TRBV10-3|TRBJ1-5
AISESLRQVSSNQPQH
>TRBV19|TRBJ2-3
ATSSTDTQY
>TRBV29-1|TRBJ2-3
SIVGRASTDTQY
>TRBV5-6|TRBJ1-6
ASSSTGDYNSPLH
>TRBV18|TRBJ2-3
ASSPPSLAGSADTQY
>TRBV7-2|TRBJ2-1
ASSPVSGSYNEQF
>TRBV11-3|TRBJ1-1
ASSYPQGPGTEAF
>TRBV2|TRBJ1-2
ASREMDRLTNYGYT
>TRBV28|TRBJ2-2
ASSSGTGTLVHTGELF
>TRBV28|TRBJ2-2
ASSLSQLGGGELF
>TRBV5-4|TRBJ1-2
ASSHTQGALLTDGYT
>TRBV14|TRBJ2-7
ASSQDHSSGEYEQY
>TRBV11-3|TRBJ2-1
ASSYGLAGATSYNEQF
>TRBV28|TRBJ2-3
ASSWEQGLDTQY
>TRBV29-1|TRBJ2-6
SVRDRYVVSGANVLT
>TRBV27|TRBJ2-1
ASSPDSGRSYNEQF
>TRBV24-1|TRBJ1-2
ATSDATGEGWYGYT
>TRBV9|TRBJ1-2
ASSVDQGLGGYT